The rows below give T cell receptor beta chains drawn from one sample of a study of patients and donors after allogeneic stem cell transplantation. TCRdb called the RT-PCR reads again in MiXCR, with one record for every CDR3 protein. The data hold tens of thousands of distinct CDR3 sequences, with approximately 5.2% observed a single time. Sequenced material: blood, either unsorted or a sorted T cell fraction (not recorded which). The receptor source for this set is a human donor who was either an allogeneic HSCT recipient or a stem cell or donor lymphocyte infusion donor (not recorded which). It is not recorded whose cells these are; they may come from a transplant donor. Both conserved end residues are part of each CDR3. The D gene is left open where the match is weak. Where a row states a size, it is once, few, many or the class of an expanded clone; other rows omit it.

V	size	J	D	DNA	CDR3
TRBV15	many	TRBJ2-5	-	TGTGCCACCAGCAGACTGGAGCGCGGCGGGGTAGAGACCCAGTACTTC	CATSRLERGGVETQYF
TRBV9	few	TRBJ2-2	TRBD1	TGTGCCAGCAGCGTAACTACAGGGGGACGGACCGGGGAGCTGTTTTTT	CASSVTTGGRTGELFF
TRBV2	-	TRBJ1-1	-	TGTGCCAGCAGCCCCTTCTTGGAGGCTGAAGCTTTCTTT	CASSPFLEAEAFF
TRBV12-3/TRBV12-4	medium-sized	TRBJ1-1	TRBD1	TGTGCCAGCAGTTTATTGACAGGGGTAAACACTGAAGCTTTCTTT	CASSLLTGVNTEAFF
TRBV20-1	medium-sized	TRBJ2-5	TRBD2	TGCAGTGCTAGAGATACCGCCTACGGGAGGGCCTCTGCTGTACAGTACTTC	CSARDTAYGRASAVQYF
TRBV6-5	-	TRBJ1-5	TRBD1	TGTGCCAGCAGTTACGGGACAGGGGGTCAGCCCCAGCATTTT	CASSYGTGGQPQHF
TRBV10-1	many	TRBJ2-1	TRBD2	TGCGCCAGCAGCTCCGGGACTACCAACAATGAGCAGTTCTTC	CASSSGTTNNEQFF
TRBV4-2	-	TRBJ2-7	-	TGTGCCAGCAGCCAAGCTAGGACACGTTCCTACGAGCAGTACTTC	CASSQARTRSYEQYF
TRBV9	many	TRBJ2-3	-	TGTGCCAGCAGTCTAACAGGGTGGGGAGGCACAGATACGCAGTATTTT	CASSLTGWGGTDTQYF
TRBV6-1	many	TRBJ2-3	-	TGTGCCAGCAGTGAACTCAGCGTCCCCACAGATACGCAGTATTTT	CASSELSVPTDTQYF
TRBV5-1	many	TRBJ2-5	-	TGCGCCAGCAGCTTGGAGGAGTTCCAAGAGACCCAGTACTTC	CASSLEEFQETQYF
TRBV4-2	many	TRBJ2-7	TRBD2	TGTGCCAGCAGCCAGGGACTAGGAGACTACGAGCAGTACTTC	CASSQGLGDYEQYF
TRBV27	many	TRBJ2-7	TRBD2	TGTGCCAGCAGTTCCCCCCACGGGGGGAGCTACGAGCAGTACTTC	CASSSPHGGSYEQYF
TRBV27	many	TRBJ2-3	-	TGTGCCAGCAGTTGGACTGACACAGATACGCAGTATTTT	CASSWTDTDTQYF
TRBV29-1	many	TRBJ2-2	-	TGCAGCGCGGTCGACGGGACCGGGGAGCTGTTTTTT	CSAVDGTGELFF
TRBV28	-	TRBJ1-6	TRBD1	TGTGCCAGCAGTGAGGGGTACGGGACAGGGAATAATTCACCCCTCCACTTT	CASSEGYGTGNNSPLHF
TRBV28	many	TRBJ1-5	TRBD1	TGTGCCGGCGCAACAGGGGGCGTGAGCAATCAGCCCCAGCATTTT	CAGATGGVSNQPQHF
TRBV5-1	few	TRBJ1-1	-	TGCGCCAGCAGCTTGGGGGCCAGGGTAACGAACACTGAAGCTTTCTTT	CASSLGARVTNTEAFF
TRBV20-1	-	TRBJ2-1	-	TGCAGTGCTAGAGATCTAAGGGGGAACATATCCTACAATGAGCAGTTCTTC	CSARDLRGNISYNEQFF
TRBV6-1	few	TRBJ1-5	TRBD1	TGTGCCAGCCTCGGACAGGCTAGCAATCAGCCCCAGCATTTT	CASLGQASNQPQHF
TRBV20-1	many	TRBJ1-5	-	TGCAGTGCTAGACAGACTCTTAGCAATCAGCCCCAGCATTTT	CSARQTLSNQPQHF
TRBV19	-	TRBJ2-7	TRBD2	TGTGCCAGTAGTATAGAGGCTAGCGGGAGATCGGGGCCCCGCTCCACGGCCGAGCAGTACTTC	CASSIEASGRSGPRSTAEQYF
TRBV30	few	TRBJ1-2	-	TGTGCCTGGAGTGGTTTACTGACCAACTATGGCTACACCTTC	CAWSGLLTNYGYTF